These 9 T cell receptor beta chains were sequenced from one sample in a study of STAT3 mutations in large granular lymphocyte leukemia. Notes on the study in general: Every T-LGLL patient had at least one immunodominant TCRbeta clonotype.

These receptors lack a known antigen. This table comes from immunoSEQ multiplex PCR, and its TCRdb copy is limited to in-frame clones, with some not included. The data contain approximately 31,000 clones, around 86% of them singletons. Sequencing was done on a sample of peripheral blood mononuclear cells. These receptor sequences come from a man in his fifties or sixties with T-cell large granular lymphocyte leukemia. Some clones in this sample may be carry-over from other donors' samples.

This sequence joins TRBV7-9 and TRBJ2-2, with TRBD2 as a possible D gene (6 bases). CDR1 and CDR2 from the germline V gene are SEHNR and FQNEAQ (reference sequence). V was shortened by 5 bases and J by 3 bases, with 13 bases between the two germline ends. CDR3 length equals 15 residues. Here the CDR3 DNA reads TGTGCCAGCAGCAAAGGGCGGGGACACACCGGGGAGCTGTTTTTT. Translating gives CASSKGRGHTGELFF.

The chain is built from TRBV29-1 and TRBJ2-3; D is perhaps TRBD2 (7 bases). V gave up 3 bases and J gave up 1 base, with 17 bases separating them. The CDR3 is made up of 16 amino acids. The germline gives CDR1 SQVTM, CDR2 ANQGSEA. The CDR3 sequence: CSVEGGAGWGTDTQYF. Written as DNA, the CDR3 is TGCAGCGTTGAGGGGGGGGCAGGGTGGGGCACAGATACGCAGTATTTT.

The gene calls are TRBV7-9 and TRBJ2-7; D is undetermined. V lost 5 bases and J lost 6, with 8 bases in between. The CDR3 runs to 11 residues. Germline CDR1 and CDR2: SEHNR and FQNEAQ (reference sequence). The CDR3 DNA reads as TGTGCCAGCAGCCCCGCCACCGAGCAGTACTTC. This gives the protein CASSPATEQYF. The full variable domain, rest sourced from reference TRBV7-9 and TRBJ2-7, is DTGVSQNPRHKITKRGQNVTFRCDPISEHNRLYWYRQTLGQGPEFLTYFQNEAQLEKSRLLSDRFSAERPKGSFSTLEIQRTEQGDSAMYLCASSPATEQYFGPGTRLTVT.

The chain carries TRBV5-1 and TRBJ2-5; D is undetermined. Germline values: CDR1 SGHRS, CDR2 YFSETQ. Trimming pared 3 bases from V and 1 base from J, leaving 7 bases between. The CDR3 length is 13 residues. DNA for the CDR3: TGCGCCAGCAGCTCTTATACCCAAGAGACCCAGTACTTC. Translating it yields CASSSYTQETQYF. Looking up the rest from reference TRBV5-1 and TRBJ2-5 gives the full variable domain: KAGVTQTPRYLIKTRGQQVTLSCSPISGHRSVSWYQQTPGQGLQFLFEYFSETQRNKGNFPGRFSGRQFSNSRSEMNVSTLELGDSALYLCASSSYTQETQYFGPGTRLLVL.

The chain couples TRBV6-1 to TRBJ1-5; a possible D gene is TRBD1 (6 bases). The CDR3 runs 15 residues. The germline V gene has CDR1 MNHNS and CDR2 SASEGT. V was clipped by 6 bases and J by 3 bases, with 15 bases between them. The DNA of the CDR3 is TGTGCCAGCAGCCGGGGGGACACCCCCAATCAGCCCCAGCATTTT. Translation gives CASSRGDTPNQPQHF.

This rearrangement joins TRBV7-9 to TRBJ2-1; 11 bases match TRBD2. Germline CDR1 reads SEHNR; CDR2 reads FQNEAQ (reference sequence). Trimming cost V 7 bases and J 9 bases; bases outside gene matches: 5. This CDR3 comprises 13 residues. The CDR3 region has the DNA TGTGCCAGCATCCTAACTAGCGGGAGTGAGCAGTTCTTC. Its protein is CASILTSGSEQFF. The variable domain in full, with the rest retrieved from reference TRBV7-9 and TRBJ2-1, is DTGVSQNPRHKITKRGQNVTFRCDPISEHNRLYWYRQTLGQGPEFLTYFQNEAQLEKSRLLSDRFSAERPKGSFSTLEIQRTEQGDSAMYLCASILTSGSEQFFGPGTRLTVL.

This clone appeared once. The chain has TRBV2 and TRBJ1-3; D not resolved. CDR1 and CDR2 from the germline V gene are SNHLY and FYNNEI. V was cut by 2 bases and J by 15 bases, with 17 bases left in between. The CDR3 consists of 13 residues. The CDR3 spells CASSEWDFGTQYF. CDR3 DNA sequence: TGTGCCAGCAGTGAATGGGATTTCGGCACCCAATATTTT. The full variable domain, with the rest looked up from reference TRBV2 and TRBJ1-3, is EPEVTQTPSHQVTQMGQEVILRCVPISNHLYFYWYRQILGQKVEFLVSFYNNEISEKSEIFDDQFSVERPDGSNFTLKIRSTKLEDSAMYFCASSEWDFGTQYFGEGSWLTVV.

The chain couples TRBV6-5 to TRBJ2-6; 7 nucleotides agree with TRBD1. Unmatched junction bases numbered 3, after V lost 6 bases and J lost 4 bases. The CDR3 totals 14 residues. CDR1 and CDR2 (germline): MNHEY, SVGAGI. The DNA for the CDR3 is TGTGCCAGCAGGAGGGGGCTCGGGGCCAACGTCCTGACTTTC. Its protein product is CASRRGLGANVLTF.

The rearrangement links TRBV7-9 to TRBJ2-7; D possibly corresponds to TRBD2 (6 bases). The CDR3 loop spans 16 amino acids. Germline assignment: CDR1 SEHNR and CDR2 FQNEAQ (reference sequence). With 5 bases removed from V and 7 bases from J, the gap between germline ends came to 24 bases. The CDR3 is CASSPAGGITSREQYF. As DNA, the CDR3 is TGTGCCAGCAGCCCAGCGGGTGGGATTACGTCGAGGGAGCAGTACTTC.